A selection of T cell receptor beta chains follows, all from one sample in a study of blood T cell repertoires in COVID-19. Produced via immunoSEQ multiplex PCR; TCRdb's table is partial and in-frame only. Of 350,000 to 450,000 clones detected, roughly 90% appear once; the ten largest clones hold roughly 1.2%. Sample: peripheral blood. These receptors were collected from a man aged 40-49 years with acute or convalescent COVID-19. The CDR3 runs from the conserved cysteine through the conserved F or W. The D gene is left open where the match is weak.

v_call,d_call,j_call,cdr3_aa
TRBV30,-,TRBJ1-2,CAWRSGAGDGYTF
TRBV10-2,TRBD1,TRBJ1-4,CASSGQGKDEKLFF
TRBV10-2,TRBD2,TRBJ2-1,CASSDRSGSFNEQFF
TRBV13,-,TRBJ2-5,CASSEERTATLETQYF
TRBV7-9,TRBD1,TRBJ2-7,CASSLPGQGKSGYEQYF
TRBV19,-,TRBJ2-7,CASSIVFPSTAETTYEQYF
TRBV28,TRBD1,TRBJ2-7,CASRILPGGYEQYF
TRBV4-2,-,TRBJ2-3,CASSQDTNRDPDTQYF
TRBV28,TRBD1,TRBJ2-7,CASSLPTTRDRETYEQYF
TRBV11-3,-,TRBJ1-5,CASSLGGNRDDQPQHF
TRBV20-1,-,TRBJ1-2,CSARQYGYTF
TRBV12-3/TRBV12-4,-,TRBJ2-5,CASSLQETQYF
TRBV7-8,TRBD1,TRBJ2-7,CASSLVPGGSGEQYF
TRBV7-9,TRBD1,TRBJ1-6,CASLGQGNSPLHF
TRBV5-4,-,TRBJ2-5,CASSLRRGPLRETQYF
TRBV7-6,TRBD1,TRBJ1-1,CASSLIGQGGTEAFF
TRBV27,TRBD2,TRBJ2-1,CASSLWASGRGNEQFF
TRBV4-1,-,TRBJ2-5,CASSERVRREETQYF
TRBV5-8,-,TRBJ2-3,CATLVRATDTQYF
TRBV2,TRBD1,TRBJ1-1,CASSGQGTYTEAFF
TRBV29-1,-,TRBJ2-7,CSVEDARGVSESYEQYF
TRBV9,-,TRBJ1-4,CASSGVNPSEKLFF
TRBV6-5,-,TRBJ1-1,CASSRAAGNTEAFF
TRBV10-1,TRBD1,TRBJ2-1,CASSPGTVHRLLYNEQFF
TRBV19,-,TRBJ1-1,CASSPKTRNTEAFF
TRBV7-3,-,TRBJ2-7,CASSLRAGTTYEQYF
TRBV28,TRBD1,TRBJ1-5,CASNGQGQPQHF
TRBV2,TRBD1,TRBJ2-2,CASSQQGTNTGELFF
TRBV12-3/TRBV12-4,-,TRBJ1-1,CASSSSGTEAFF
TRBV4-3,TRBD1,TRBJ2-1,CASSPSHTGGTYNEQFF
TRBV7-2,TRBD2,TRBJ2-2,CASSLLGGGISTGELFF
TRBV5-4,TRBD2,TRBJ2-7,CASSLAGGGYEQYF
TRBV21-1,-,TRBJ2-3,CASSMGADTQYF
TRBV9,-,TRBJ1-4,CASSPHRDSNEKLFF
TRBV4-1,TRBD1,TRBJ1-2,CASSPLRAGQAAYGYTF
TRBV29-1,-,TRBJ1-1,CSVEMAETGGEAFF
TRBV5-1,-,TRBJ2-7,CASSLIGAAGREQYF